Shown below are 28 T cell receptor beta chains from a single sample sequenced in a study of blood T cell repertoires in COVID-19. Generated by immunoSEQ multiplex PCR, the TCRdb table keeps only in-frame clones and is missing some. Of approximately 220,000 clones listed, around 85% are singletons. Input material: peripheral blood. Source of these receptors: a woman of 80 years or more with acute or convalescent COVID-19.

This rearrangement joins TRBV5-1 to TRBJ1-2, with 9 bases lining up with TRBD1. The V and J ends lost 4 bases and 6 bases, in that order; junction bases with no gene match: 10. This CDR3 is 15 amino acids long. Germline V gives CDR1 SGHRS, CDR2 YFSETQ. Here the CDR3 DNA reads TGCGCCAGCAGCCCACAGGGGGCCTCCTTCGATGGCTACACCTTC. Translating it yields CASSPQGASFDGYTF. Based on the CDR3 plus reference TRBV5-1 and TRBJ1-2, the full variable domain is KAGVTQTPRYLIKTRGQQVTLSCSPISGHRSVSWYQQTPGQGLQFLFEYFSETQRNKGNFPGRFSGRQFSNSRSEMNVSTLELGDSALYLCASSPQGASFDGYTFGSGTRLTVV.

CDR3 residues: CASSDGINWGQPQHF. CDR3 nucleotides: TGTGCCAGCAGCGACGGGATCAACTGGGGTCAGCCCCAGCATTTT. The rearrangement uses TRBV9 and TRBJ1-5; no reliable D call. Deletions cut 3 bases from V and 6 bases from J, with 16 bases between. Germline CDR1 reads SGDLS; CDR2 reads YYNGEE. The CDR3 has 15 amino acids.

The chain has TRBV6-5 and TRBJ1-2; 8 positions match TRBD1. Germline CDR1 is MNHEY and CDR2 is SVGAGI. After removal of 8 bases from V and 4 bases from J, the junction contained 0 bases not matched to a gene. The length of the CDR3 is 11 residues. The chain's CDR3 is CASGQGYGYTF. The CDR3 DNA reads as TGTGCCAGCGGACAGGGCTATGGCTACACCTTC.

This clone appeared a few times. The chain combines TRBV6-2 or TRBV6-3 with TRBJ1-6, with D maybe TRBD1 (6 bases). Germline values: CDR1 MNHEY, CDR2 SVGEGT. The CDR3 covers 17 residues. Between the trimmed V and J ends, which lost 1 base and 7 bases, there was a span of 17 bases. The CDR3 here is CASSYFPGQRRNSPLHF. The CDR3 DNA sequence: TGTGCCAGCAGTTACTTCCCGGGACAACGTAGGAATTCACCCCTCCACTTT.

In its sample, this clone was seen a few times. The chain combines TRBV18 with TRBJ2-2, with 7 bases lining up with TRBD1. Germline V gene data show CDR1 as KGHSH and CDR2 as LQKENI. Losses at the gene ends were 3 bases for V and 2 bases for J; bases not matched to a gene: 3. This CDR3 has 15 residues. CDR3 residues: CASSPGQSNTGELFF. In DNA form, the CDR3 reads TGTGCCAGCTCACCGGGACAGAGTAACACCGGGGAGCTGTTTTTT.

The gene calls are TRBV19 and TRBJ2-1, with 7 bases fitting TRBD2. V was clipped by 5 bases and J by 7 bases; unmatched bases: 17. CDR1 and CDR2 (germline): LNHDA, SQIVND (reference sequence). The CDR3 is 17 amino acids. The CDR3 bases are TGTGCCAGTAGTCCGACCCCACTAGCGTATTGGGGGAATGAGCAGTTCTTC. Protein: CASSPTPLAYWGNEQFF.

This sequence joins TRBV18 and TRBJ1-1, with D perhaps matching TRBD1 (6 bases). CDR1 is KGHSH and CDR2 is LQKENI in the germline V gene. CDR3 length: 14 amino acids. The V end lost 2 bases, the J end lost 5 bases, and 12 bases lay between the germline ends. Here the CDR3 DNA reads TGTGCCAGCTCACCAGGGGGAGGGGGAACTGAAGCTTTCTTT. This gives the protein CASSPGGGGTEAFF.

This clone is a singleton in its sample. This chain's CDR3 is CASSPNSGTSYNEQFF. In DNA, the CDR3 is TGTGCCAGCAGTCCGAATAGCGGGACCTCCTACAATGAGCAGTTCTTC. This chain connects TRBV6-2 or TRBV6-3 to TRBJ2-1; 8 bases match TRBD2. CDR3 length equals 16 residues. Germline values: CDR1 MNHEY, CDR2 SVGEGT. V dropped 5 bases and J dropped 0; count of bases not matched to a gene: 6.

CDR3 DNA: TGCGCCAGCAGCTTTAGGGGACAGCTCCAAGAGACCCAGTACTTC. Translating it yields CASSFRGQLQETQYF. The V and J genes are TRBV5-1 and TRBJ2-5; 7 nucleotides line up with TRBD1. The CDR3 totals 15 residues. V trimming: 2 bases; J trimming: 1 base; junction bases outside the gene matches: 5. Germline V gene data show CDR1 as SGHRS and CDR2 as YFSETQ.

V is TRBV19 and J is TRBJ2-1; 7 bases match TRBD1. The CDR3 spans 14 residues. Trimming removed 6 bases from V and 2 bases from J; junction bases left unmatched: 4. The germline CDR1 and CDR2 sequences are LNHDA and SQIVND (reference sequence). CDR3 nucleotide sequence: TGTGCCAGTAGGAACAGGGGACCCTACAATGAGCAGTTCTTC. This gives the protein CASRNRGPYNEQFF.

This clone was detected once. The chain uses TRBV5-1 and TRBJ2-5; D is unclear. The V end was cut by 4 bases, the J end by 4 bases, with 11 bases between. The CDR3 runs 13 residues. Germline V gene data show CDR1 as SGHRS and CDR2 as YFSETQ. In DNA, the CDR3 is TGCGCCAGCAGCCACGTTCGGGTAGAGACCCAGTACTTC. As protein: CASSHVRVETQYF.

V usage is TRBV3-1 (or the pseudogene TRBV3-2) and J usage is TRBJ2-5; maybe TRBD2 (5 bases). Trimming left V 1 base short and J 4 bases short, with 13 bases between. CDR1 is LGHDT and CDR2 is YNNKEL in the germline V gene (reference sequence). The CDR3 runs 15 residues. The CDR3 region has the DNA TGTGCCAGCAGCCAAGTAACATCCCGGGGAGAGACCCAGTACTTC. This gives the protein CASSQVTSRGETQYF.

For the CDR3, the DNA is TGTGCCAGCAGCGTAGGTCGTCAACAGTACCAAGAGACCCAGTACTTC. This encodes CASSVGRQQYQETQYF. The genes are TRBV9 and TRBJ2-5, with D unclear. With 0 bases removed from V and 0 bases from J, the gap between germline ends came to 12 bases. CDR3 length: 16 amino acids. Germline V gene lookup returns CDR1 SGDLS and CDR2 YYNGEE.

The chain links TRBV19 to TRBJ2-2; a possible D gene is TRBD2 (7 bases). V was clipped by 3 bases and J by 1 base, with 18 bases between them. The CDR3 totals 18 residues. From germline, CDR1 is LNHDA and CDR2 SQIVND (reference sequence). The CDR3 sequence: CASSIPGAAGVNTGELFF. The CDR3 DNA sequence: TGTGCCAGTAGTATCCCAGGGGCTGCGGGAGTGAACACCGGGGAGCTGTTTTTT.

The chain is built from TRBV7-6 and TRBJ1-2; 9 bases are a match to TRBD1. Trimming cost V 1 base and J 0 bases; bases outside gene matches: 0. Germline V CDR1 and CDR2: SGHVS, FNYEAQ. The CDR3 covers 15 residues. CDR3 nucleotide sequence: TGTGCCAGCAGCTTAGGGACAGGGGCTAACTATGGCTACACCTTC. This translates into CASSLGTGANYGYTF.

This rearrangement joins TRBV7-2 to TRBJ2-7; a possible D gene is TRBD2 (7 bases). The length of the CDR3 is 15 residues. Per germline, CDR1 SGHTA and CDR2 FQGNSA. Trimming took 5 bases from V and 2 from J, leaving 16 bases between them. CDR3 sequence: CASSETGRAPYEQYF. The CDR3 DNA follows: TGTGCCAGCAGCGAAACAGGGAGGGCCCCCTACGAGCAGTACTTC.

The J gene is TRBJ2-7, the V gene TRBV7-2; TRBD1 matches at 7 bases. CDR3 size: 15 residues. In germline, CDR1 is SGHTA, CDR2 FQGNSA. The ends lost 5 bases at V and 2 bases at J; junction bases unmatched: 9. CDR3 sequence (DNA): TGTGCCAGCAGCATAACCGGGACAGCGGCCTACGAGCAGTACTTC. Amino acid sequence: CASSITGTAAYEQYF.

This chain connects TRBV7-2 to TRBJ1-4; TRBD1 is a possible D gene (6 bases). V gave up 1 base and J gave up 13 bases, with 13 bases separating them. The length of the CDR3 is 13 residues. Germline V CDR1 and CDR2: SGHTA, FQGNSA. CDR3 loop: CASSLGPQGRLFF. The CDR3 nucleotides read TGTGCCAGCAGCTTAGGACCACAGGGAAGACTGTTTTTT.

The J gene is TRBJ2-1, the V gene TRBV29-1, with D possibly matching TRBD1 (7 bases). CDR3 length equals 13 residues. In germline, CDR1 is SQVTM, CDR2 ANQGSEA. The V gene lost 7 bases and the J gene lost 5 bases, with 15 bases spanning the gap. The CDR3 is CSARQGGDNEQFF. CDR3 DNA sequence: TGCAGCGCAAGACAGGGCGGGGACAATGAGCAGTTCTTC.

V and J are TRBV7-9 and TRBJ1-4; 7 bases fit TRBD1. V dropped 4 bases and J dropped 7; count of bases not matched to a gene: 6. From germline, CDR1 is SEHNR and CDR2 FQNEAQ (reference sequence). The CDR3 spans 14 residues. The CDR3 DNA reads TGTGCCAGCAGCTCAGACAGGGACGGTGAAAAACTGTTTTTT. The encoded protein is CASSSDRDGEKLFF.

The chain joins TRBV7-6 to TRBJ1-1, with unresolved D. Trimming cost V 5 bases and J 0 bases, with 16 bases left between them. Germline V gives CDR1 SGHVS, CDR2 FNYEAQ. The CDR3 is made up of 16 amino acids. CDR3 region: CASSTSRTRVNTEAFF. The CDR3 coding sequence is TGTGCCAGCAGCACCAGTCGTACGCGGGTGAACACTGAAGCTTTCTTT.

The chain employs TRBV7-2 and TRBJ2-5; D remains ambiguous. Trimming removed 5 bases at V and 5 bases at J, with 15 bases between. CDR1 SGHTA and CDR2 FQGNSA come from the germline V gene. The CDR3 has 14 residues. As DNA, the CDR3 is TGTGCCAGCAGCCTGGGCCTTACCCGGGAGACCCAGTACTTC. This codes for CASSLGLTRETQYF. The full variable domain, in which reference TRBV7-2 and TRBJ2-5 provide the parts outside the CDR3, is GAGVSQSPSNKVTEKGKDVELRCDPISGHTALYWYRQSLGQGLEFLIYFQGNSAPDKSGLPSDRFSAERTGGSVSTLTIQRTQQEDSAVYLCASSLGLTRETQYFGPGTRLLVL.

V usage is TRBV5-1 and J usage is TRBJ1-1; D is unresolved. Trimming removed 0 bases from V and 1 base from J, with 13 bases in between. Germline V gene lookup returns CDR1 SGHRS and CDR2 YFSETQ. CDR3 length: 16 amino acids. The CDR3 nucleotides are TGCGCCAGCAGCTTGGGTATTAGGGAGGGGAACACTGAAGCTTTCTTT. Translation gives CASSLGIREGNTEAFF.

This clone was seen a handful of times. The J gene is TRBJ1-2, the V gene TRBV3-1 (or the pseudogene TRBV3-2); maybe TRBD1 (6 bases). The germline CDR1 and CDR2 sequences are LGHDT and YNNKEL (reference sequence). CDR3 length: 12 residues. The V and J ends lost 5 bases and 8 bases respectively, with 12 bases between them. The CDR3 bases are TGTGCCAGCAGCTACAGGGTGGGCGGCTACACCTTC. As protein: CASSYRVGGYTF.

The J gene is TRBJ1-1, the V gene TRBV30, with D tentatively TRBD1 (5 bases). The CDR3 is made up of 13 amino acids. Per germline, CDR1 GTSNPN and CDR2 SVGIG (reference sequence). Trimming shortened V by 4 bases and J by 8 bases, and 17 bases separated the two germline ends. Here the CDR3 DNA reads TGTGCCTGGAATTTCTCCCCCGACAGCGAAGCTTTCTTT. Translating gives CAWNFSPDSEAFF.

The V call is TRBV3-1 (or the pseudogene TRBV3-2), the J call TRBJ1-6; 7 bases map to TRBD1. This CDR3 is 14 amino acids long. Looked up from germline, CDR1 is LGHDT and CDR2 is YNNKEL (reference sequence). V lost 3 bases, J lost 5 bases, and 1 base stayed unmatched. This chain's CDR3 is CASSHGTDNSPLHF. The CDR3 nucleotides read TGTGCCAGCAGCCACGGGACAGATAATTCACCCCTCCACTTT.

This clone came up a few times. This chain links TRBV19 with TRBJ1-2, with D maybe TRBD1 (5 bases). V was shortened by 5 bases and J by 8 bases, with 15 bases between the two germline ends. Germline V gene lookup returns CDR1 LNHDA and CDR2 SQIVND (reference sequence). CDR3 length equals 13 residues. The CDR3 nucleotides read TGTGCCAGTAGTCAATCGCCAGGGCTAGGCTACACCTTC. This translates into CASSQSPGLGYTF.

CDR3 sequence (DNA): TGTGCCAGCAGCCAAGGGACTAGCGGGAGTTATGAGCAGTTCTTC. Its protein is CASSQGTSGSYEQFF. V gene TRBV3-1 (or the pseudogene TRBV3-2) combines with J gene TRBJ2-1, with 13 bases lining up with TRBD2. The length of the CDR3 is 15 residues. Unmatched junction bases numbered 2, after V lost 1 base and J lost 8 bases. Germline lookup yields CDR1 LGHDT and CDR2 YNNKEL (reference sequence).